The source of this TCR beta chain is a study of coeliac disease. This CDR3 comprises 15 residues. Deletions cut 0 bases from V and 6 bases from J, with 15 bases between. Germline V lookup: CDR1 LGHNA, CDR2 YNFKEQ. Using immunoSEQ multiplex PCR, the repertoire was profiled, and TCRdb retains in-frame clones only, with some absent. The repertoire holds 6,000 to 8,000 clones, with roughly 65% as singletons. The sequencing sample was made of lamina propria lymphocytes from the gut. The genes are TRBV4-2 and TRBJ2-7; D is unclear. The TCR originated in a woman aged 55-69 years with active celiac disease. The CDR3 bases are TGTGCCAGCAGCCAAGATTGGCTGGGCCCGCGCGAGCAGTACTTC. Encoded protein: CASSQDWLGPREQYF.